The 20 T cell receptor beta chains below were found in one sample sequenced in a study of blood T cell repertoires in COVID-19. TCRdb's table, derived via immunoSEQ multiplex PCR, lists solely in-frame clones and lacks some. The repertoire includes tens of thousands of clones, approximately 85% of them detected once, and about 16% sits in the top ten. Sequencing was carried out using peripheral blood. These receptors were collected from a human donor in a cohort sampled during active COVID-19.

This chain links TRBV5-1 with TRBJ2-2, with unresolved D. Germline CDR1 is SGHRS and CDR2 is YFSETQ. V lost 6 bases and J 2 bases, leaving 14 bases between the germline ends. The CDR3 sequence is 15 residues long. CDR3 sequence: CASTPTAGNTGELFF. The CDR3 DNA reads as TGCGCCAGCACTCCGACGGCAGGAAACACCGGGGAGCTGTTTTTT. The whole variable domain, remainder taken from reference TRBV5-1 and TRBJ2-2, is KAGVTQTPRYLIKTRGQQVTLSCSPISGHRSVSWYQQTPGQGLQFLFEYFSETQRNKGNFPGRFSGRQFSNSRSEMNVSTLELGDSALYLCASTPTAGNTGELFFGEGSRLTVL.

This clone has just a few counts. This CDR3 reads CASSPRPGKCQPQHF. The CDR3 DNA reads as TGTGCCAGCAGCCCCCGCCCAGGGAAGTGCCAGCCCCAGCATTTT. This chain links TRBV21-1 with TRBJ1-5; TRBD1 was called by the table and not checked on the DNA. TRBV21-1 corresponds to a pseudogene. The CDR3 has 15 residues.

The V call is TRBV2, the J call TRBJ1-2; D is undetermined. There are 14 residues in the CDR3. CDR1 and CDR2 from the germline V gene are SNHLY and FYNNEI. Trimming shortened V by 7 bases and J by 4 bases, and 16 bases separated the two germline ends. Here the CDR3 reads CASKESRLAYGYTF. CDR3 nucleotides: TGTGCCAGCAAGGAAAGCAGGCTGGCCTATGGCTACACCTTC.

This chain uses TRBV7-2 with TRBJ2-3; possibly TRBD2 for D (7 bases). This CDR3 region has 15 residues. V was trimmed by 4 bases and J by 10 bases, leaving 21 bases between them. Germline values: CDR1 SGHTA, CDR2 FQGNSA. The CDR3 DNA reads TGTGCCAGCAGCTCTGAGGGGGGGCCTTTCCTGGCGCAGTATTTT. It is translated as CASSSEGGPFLAQYF.

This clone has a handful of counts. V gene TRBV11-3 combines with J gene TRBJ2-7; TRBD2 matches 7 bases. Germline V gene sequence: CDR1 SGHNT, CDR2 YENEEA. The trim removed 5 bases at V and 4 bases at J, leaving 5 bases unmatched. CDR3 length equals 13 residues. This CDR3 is CASSDGRPYEQYF. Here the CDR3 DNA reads TGTGCCAGCAGCGACGGGAGGCCTTACGAGCAGTACTTC.

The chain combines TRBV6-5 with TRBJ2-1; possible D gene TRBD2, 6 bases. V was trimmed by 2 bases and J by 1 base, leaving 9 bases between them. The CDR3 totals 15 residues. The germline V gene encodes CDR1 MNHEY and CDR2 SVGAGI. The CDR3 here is CASSYGGMSYNEQFF. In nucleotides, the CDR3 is TGTGCCAGCAGTTACGGCGGGATGTCCTACAATGAGCAGTTCTTC.

The CDR3, as DNA: TGTGCCAGCAGCTTACACTTGCTAGCGGGACAGAATGAGCAGTTCTTC. Translating gives CASSLHLLAGQNEQFF. This chain uses TRBV7-2 with TRBJ2-1, with 9 bases fitting TRBD2. Germline lookup yields CDR1 SGHTA and CDR2 FQGNSA. J was trimmed by 7 bases and V by 2 bases; bases with no gene match: 9. The CDR3 sequence is 16 residues long. The full variable domain, rest sourced from reference TRBV7-2 and TRBJ2-1, is GAGVSQSPSNKVTEKGKDVELRCDPISGHTALYWYRQSLGQGLEFLIYFQGNSAPDKSGLPSDRFSAERTGGSVSTLTIQRTQQEDSAVYLCASSLHLLAGQNEQFFGPGTRLTVL.

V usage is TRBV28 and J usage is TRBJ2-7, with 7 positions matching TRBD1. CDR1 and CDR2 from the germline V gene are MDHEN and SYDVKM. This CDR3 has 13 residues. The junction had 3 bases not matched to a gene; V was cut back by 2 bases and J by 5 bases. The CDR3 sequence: CASSLDRVNEQYF. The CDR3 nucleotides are TGTGCCAGCAGTTTAGACAGGGTCAACGAGCAGTACTTC.

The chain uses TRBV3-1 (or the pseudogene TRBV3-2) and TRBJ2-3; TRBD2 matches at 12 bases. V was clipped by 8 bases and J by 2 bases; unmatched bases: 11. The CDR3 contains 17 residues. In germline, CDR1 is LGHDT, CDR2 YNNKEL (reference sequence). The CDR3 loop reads CASPYLRTSGDTDTQYF. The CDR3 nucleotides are TGTGCCAGCCCCTATCTTCGGACTAGCGGGGACACAGATACGCAGTATTTT.

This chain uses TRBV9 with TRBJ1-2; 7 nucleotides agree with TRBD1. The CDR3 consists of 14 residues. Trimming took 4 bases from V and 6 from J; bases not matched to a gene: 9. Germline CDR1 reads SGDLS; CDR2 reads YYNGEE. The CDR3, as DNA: TGTGCCAGCAGCCACCCCCCCGGACAGGATGGCTACACCTTC. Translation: CASSHPPGQDGYTF.

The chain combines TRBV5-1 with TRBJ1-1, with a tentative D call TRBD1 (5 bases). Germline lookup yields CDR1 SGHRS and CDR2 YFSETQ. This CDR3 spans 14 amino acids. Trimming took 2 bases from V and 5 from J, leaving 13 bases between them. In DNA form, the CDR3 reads TGCGCCAGCAGCTTATTCGCAGGGCTGACTGAAGCTTTCTTT. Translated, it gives CASSLFAGLTEAFF.

The CDR3 region is CASSQDLGQGYFGSGNTIYF. CDR3 nucleotides: TGTGCCAGCAGCCAAGATTTGGGACAGGGGTATTTTGGCTCTGGAAACACCATATATTTT. The genes are TRBV3-1 (or the pseudogene TRBV3-2) and TRBJ1-3, with 10 bases matching TRBD1. With V trimmed by 0 bases and J by 0 bases, 11 bases remained unmatched. CDR1 LGHDT and CDR2 YNNKEL come from the germline V gene (reference sequence). CDR3 length: 20 residues.

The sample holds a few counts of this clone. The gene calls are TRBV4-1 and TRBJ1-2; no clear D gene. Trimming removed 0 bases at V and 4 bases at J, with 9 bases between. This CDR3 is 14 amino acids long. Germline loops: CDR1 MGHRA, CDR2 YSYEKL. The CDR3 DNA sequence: TGCGCCAGCAGCCAAGACGAGGGTGTCTATGGCTACACCTTC. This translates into CASSQDEGVYGYTF.

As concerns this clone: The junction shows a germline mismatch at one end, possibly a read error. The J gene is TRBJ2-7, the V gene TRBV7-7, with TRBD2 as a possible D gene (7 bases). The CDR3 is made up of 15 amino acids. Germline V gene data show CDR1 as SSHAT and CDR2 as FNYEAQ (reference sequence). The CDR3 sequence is CASSLGEGHYYEQYF. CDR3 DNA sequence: TGTGCTAGCAGCTTAGGGGAGGGACACTACTACGAGCAGTACTTC.

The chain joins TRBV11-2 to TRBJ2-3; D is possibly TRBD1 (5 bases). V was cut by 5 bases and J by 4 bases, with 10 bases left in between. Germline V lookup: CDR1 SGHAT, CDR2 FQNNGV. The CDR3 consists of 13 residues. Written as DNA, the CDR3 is TGTGCCAGCAGCCTGACAGTTCCAGATACGCAGTATTTT. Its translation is CASSLTVPDTQYF.

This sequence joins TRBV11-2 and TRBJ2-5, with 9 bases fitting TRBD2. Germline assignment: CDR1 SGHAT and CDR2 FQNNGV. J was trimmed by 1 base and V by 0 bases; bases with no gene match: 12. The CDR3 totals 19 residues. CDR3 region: CASSLDRASGAIFQETQYF. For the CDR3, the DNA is TGTGCCAGCAGCTTAGATAGGGCTAGCGGGGCGATCTTCCAAGAGACCCAGTACTTC.

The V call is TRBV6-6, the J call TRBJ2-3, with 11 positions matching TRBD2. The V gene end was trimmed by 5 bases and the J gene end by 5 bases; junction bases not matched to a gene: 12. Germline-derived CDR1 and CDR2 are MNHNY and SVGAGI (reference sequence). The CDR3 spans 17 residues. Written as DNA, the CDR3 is TGTGCCAGCAGTCCTGGGGTAGCGGGGGGGCGTGGAGATACGCAGTATTTT. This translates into CASSPGVAGGRGDTQYF.

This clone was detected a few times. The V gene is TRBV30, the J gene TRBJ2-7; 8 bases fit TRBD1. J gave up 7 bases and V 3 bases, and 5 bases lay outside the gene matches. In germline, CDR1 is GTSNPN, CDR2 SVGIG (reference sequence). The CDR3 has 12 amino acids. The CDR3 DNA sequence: TGTGCCTGGAGCAGACAGGGGAGTGAGCAGTACTTC. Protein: CAWSRQGSEQYF.

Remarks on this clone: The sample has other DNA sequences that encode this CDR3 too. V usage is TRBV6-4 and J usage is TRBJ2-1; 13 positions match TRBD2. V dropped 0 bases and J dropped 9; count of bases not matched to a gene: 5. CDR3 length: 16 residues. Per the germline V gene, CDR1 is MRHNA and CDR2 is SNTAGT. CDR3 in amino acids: CASSDSELAGGGEQFF. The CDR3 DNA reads TGTGCCAGCAGTGACTCCGAACTAGCGGGGGGGGGTGAGCAGTTCTTC.

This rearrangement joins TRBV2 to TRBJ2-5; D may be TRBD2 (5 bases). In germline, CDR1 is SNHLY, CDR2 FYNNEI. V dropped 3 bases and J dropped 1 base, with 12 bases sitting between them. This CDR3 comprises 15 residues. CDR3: CASSDRRGPQETQYF. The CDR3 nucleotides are TGTGCCAGCAGTGACCGCAGAGGGCCCCAAGAGACCCAGTACTTC.